These 30 T cell receptor beta chains came from one sample sequenced in a study of identical twins. TCRdb processed the 5' RACE reads anew with MiXCR; each CDR3 protein has one entry. Found here are some 900,000 distinct CDR3 sequences, about 12% of them singletons; the top ten hold around 1.5%. The same sample was also studied in work on yellow fever vaccine responses in identical twins.

Sequencing was performed on PBMCs. These receptors were obtained from a woman under 30 in good health.

The chain employs TRBV6-2 or TRBV6-3 and TRBJ1-5; TRBD1 might be the D (6 bases). This CDR3 is built from 16 residues. Germline CDR1 is MNHEY and CDR2 is SVGEGT. The V and J ends lost 6 bases and 1 base respectively, with 16 bases between them. CDR3 loop: CASSPLWDTSNQPQHF. The CDR3 bases are TGTGCCAGCAGCCCTCTCTGGGACACAAGCAATCAGCCCCAGCATTTT.

This clonotype was picked up a small number of times. This chain uses TRBV12-3 or TRBV12-4 with TRBJ2-5; no definite D call. The CDR3 consists of 15 residues. V gave up 2 bases and J gave up 7 bases, with 17 bases separating them. CDR3 sequence (DNA): TGTGCCAGCAGTTTACTTCAGTCAGAGTCCGGGACCCAGTACTTC. Amino acids: CASSLLQSESGTQYF.

This rearrangement joins TRBV5-1 to TRBJ1-6; unclear D gene. This CDR3 has 16 residues. The V end lost 4 bases, the J end lost 7 bases, and 18 bases lay between the germline ends. Germline CDR1 is SGHRS and CDR2 is YFSETQ. CDR3 sequence reads: CASSPQTSLGNSPLHF. CDR3 DNA: TGCGCCAGCAGCCCCCAAACATCCCTGGGGAATTCACCCCTCCACTTT.

This clonotype was counted at least ten times. The chain couples TRBV6-5 to TRBJ1-4; 10 bases agree with TRBD1. The germline CDR1 and CDR2 sequences are MNHEY and SVGAGI. The CDR3 is made up of 14 amino acids. Trimming at V came to 4 bases and at J to 11 bases, leaving 7 bases not matched to a gene. Written as DNA, the CDR3 is TGTGCCAGCAGTTCCGACAGGGGGCGCGAGAAACTGTTTTTT. This gives the protein CASSSDRGREKLFF.

This clonotype has a handful of counts. This chain links TRBV5-1 with TRBJ2-7; 8 nucleotides match TRBD1. The germline V gene encodes CDR1 SGHRS and CDR2 YFSETQ. The CDR3 loop spans 15 amino acids. V shed 2 bases, J shed 0 bases, and the junction held 4 bases outside the gene matches. The CDR3 sequence: CASSFWTGRSYEQYF. The CDR3 nucleotides read TGCGCCAGCAGCTTTTGGACAGGGCGCTCCTACGAGCAGTACTTC.

This clonotype has more than one count but fewer than ten. The V gene is TRBV14, the J gene TRBJ2-1; D remains unclear. The germline gives CDR1 SGHDN, CDR2 FVKESK. V was pared by 4 bases and J by 1 base, with 26 bases between. The CDR3 has 20 residues. The CDR3 DNA sequence: TGTGCCAGCAGCCCACCGGCTACTACCACACCCGTGAGGTCCTACAATGAGCAGTTCTTC. This translates into CASSPPATTTPVRSYNEQFF.

This clonotype has a handful of counts. The chain couples TRBV2 to TRBJ2-7, with D perhaps TRBD1 (6 bases). The CDR3 is 14 residues long. The V and J ends lost 2 bases and 3 bases respectively, with 11 bases between them. The V gene's germline CDR1 is SNHLY and CDR2 FYNNEI. In DNA form, the CDR3 reads TGTGCCAGCAGTGAACTTCCCAGGGGCTACGAGCAGTACGTC. Encoded protein: CASSELPRGYEQYV.

V and J are TRBV6-1 and TRBJ1-2; a weak D match, TRBD1 (5 bases). V gave up 6 bases and J gave up 5 bases, with 13 bases separating them. The germline V gene has CDR1 MNHNS and CDR2 SASEGT. The CDR3 totals 13 residues. The CDR3 DNA sequence: TGTGCCAGCAGCGGGCGGGACTCTTATGGCTACACCTTC. Its translation: CASSGRDSYGYTF.

The chain links TRBV20-1 to TRBJ2-7, with 8 bases that match TRBD1. With 5 bases clipped from V and 5 bases from J, the junction kept 8 bases outside the gene matches. The CDR3 runs 13 residues. Germline loops: CDR1 DFQATT, CDR2 SNEGSKA (reference sequence). The CDR3 region has the DNA TGCAGTGCTGTAGGTCAGGGGGCTCACGAGCAGTACGTC. Encoded protein: CSAVGQGAHEQYV.

There are a few counts of this clonotype. The V gene is TRBV7-9, the J gene TRBJ2-1; D is perhaps TRBD1 (6 bases). This CDR3 is 17 amino acids long. Germline-derived CDR1 and CDR2 are SEHNR and FQNEAQ (reference sequence). Trimming took off 6 bases at V and 4 bases at J, with 22 bases between the two ends. CDR3 amino acids: CASSGQGKTLTYNEQFF. Written as DNA, the CDR3 is TGTGCCAGCAGTGGGCAGGGGAAAACCCTGACTTACAATGAGCAGTTCTTC.

In its sample, this clonotype was seen once. This chain links TRBV2 with TRBJ1-1, with TRBD1 matching over 7 bases. After removal of 7 bases from V and 1 base from J, the junction contained 3 bases not matched to a gene. The CDR3 consists of 13 residues. Germline lookup yields CDR1 SNHLY and CDR2 FYNNEI. For the CDR3, the DNA is TGTGCCAGCACGGGACAGTCGAACACTGAAGCTTTCTTT. This translates into CASTGQSNTEAFF.

V is TRBV5-1 and J is TRBJ2-7; 8 bases agree with TRBD2. The CDR3 is 15 residues long. CDR1 is SGHRS, CDR2 YFSETQ, per germline. V shed 6 bases, J shed 3 bases, and the junction held 11 bases outside the gene matches. In DNA form, the CDR3 reads TGCGCCAGCAAACGGGAGGCTAGCGGGTTCTACGAGCAGTACTTC. It encodes CASKREASGFYEQYF.

V is TRBV7-9 and J is TRBJ1-1; D call uncertain. Germline V gives CDR1 SEHNR, CDR2 FQNEAQ (reference sequence). Trimming left V 5 bases short and J 7 bases short, with 11 bases between. The CDR3 sequence is 12 residues long. This chain's CDR3 is CASSPPGVEAFF. Here the CDR3 DNA reads TGTGCCAGCAGCCCCCCAGGCGTTGAAGCTTTCTTT.

The gene calls are TRBV24-1 and TRBJ2-1; D is uncertain. The germline CDR1 and CDR2 sequences are KGHDR and SFDVKD. The CDR3 runs to 14 residues. V was cut by 3 bases and J by 6 bases, with 11 bases left in between. The CDR3 DNA reads as TGTGCCACCAGTGATAAACTCCTTGGCAATGAGCAGTTCTTC. Its protein product is CATSDKLLGNEQFF.

The V call is TRBV20-1, the J call TRBJ2-2; 13 positions match TRBD2. With 5 bases clipped from V and 4 bases from J, the junction kept 1 base outside the gene matches. Per germline, CDR1 DFQATT and CDR2 SNEGSKA (reference sequence). The CDR3 has 14 residues. The CDR3 here is CSAWTSGGTGELFF. CDR3 in DNA: TGCAGTGCTTGGACTAGCGGGGGCACCGGGGAGCTGTTTTTT.

This clonotype was found once. J is TRBJ2-3 and V is TRBV20-1; TRBD2 matches at 10 bases. The CDR3 has 15 amino acids. The V gene end was trimmed by 2 bases and the J gene end by 5 bases; junction bases not matched to a gene: 7. Germline V gene lookup returns CDR1 DFQATT and CDR2 SNEGSKA (reference sequence). The CDR3 nucleotides are TGCAGTGCTAGACCGACTAGCGGGCCGAGAGATACGCAGTATTTT. This translates into CSARPTSGPRDTQYF.

In its sample, this clonotype was seen many times. V is TRBV24-1 and J is TRBJ2-1, with D possibly being TRBD1 (6 bases). The CDR3 spans 14 residues. Germline lookup yields CDR1 KGHDR and CDR2 SFDVKD. Trimming shortened V by 0 bases and J by 6 bases, and 8 bases separated the two germline ends. In nucleotides, the CDR3 is TGTGCCACCAGTGATTTGCAGGGGAGCAATGAGCAGTTCTTC. This sequence encodes CATSDLQGSNEQFF.

This clonotype was seen a handful of times. Here the CDR3 omits its conserved ending phenylalanine or tryptophan, so a read error is the likely source. This rearrangement joins TRBV2 to TRBJ2-3; 7 bases agree with TRBD1. This CDR3 is 18 amino acids long. In germline, CDR1 is SNHLY, CDR2 FYNNEI. V shed 2 bases and J 0 bases; nucleotides not matched to a gene: 11. CDR3 sequence: CASSESSRGTASTDTQYS. The CDR3 nucleotides are TGTGCCAGCAGTGAAAGCAGCCGTGGGACAGCTAGCACAGATACGCAGTATTCT.

This clonotype has a handful of counts. V usage is TRBV5-1 and J usage is TRBJ2-3; 7 positions match TRBD1. Germline CDR1 is SGHRS and CDR2 is YFSETQ. Germline trimming cut 1 base from V and 2 bases from J; bases unmatched to any gene: 7. The CDR3 length is 16 residues. This CDR3 reads CASSLRRDSYTDTQYF. The CDR3 DNA reads TGCGCCAGCAGCTTGAGACGGGACAGCTACACAGATACGCAGTATTTT.

This clonotype was detected only a few times. The gene calls are TRBV5-1 and TRBJ2-5; D not certain. Trimming left V 5 bases short and J 2 bases short, with 13 bases between. Germline loops: CDR1 SGHRS, CDR2 YFSETQ. This CDR3 is built from 14 residues. The CDR3 loop is CASSRNSPQETQYF. CDR3 nucleotide sequence: TGCGCCAGCAGTCGGAATAGCCCTCAAGAGACCCAGTACTTC.

The chain is built from TRBV20-1 and TRBJ2-1, with 7 bases matching TRBD1. CDR3 length equals 14 residues. V shed 5 bases, J shed 8 bases, and the junction held 12 bases outside the gene matches. Germline CDR1 DFQATT, CDR2 SNEGSKA (reference sequence). The DNA for the CDR3 is TGCAGTGCTGGGACCGACAGGGAATGGGATGAGCAGTTCTTC. This gives the protein CSAGTDREWDEQFF.

There are a few counts of this clonotype. The rearrangement joins TRBV15 to TRBJ2-7; 7 nucleotides agree with TRBD1. The germline CDR1 and CDR2 sequences are LNHNV and YYDKDF (reference sequence). The CDR3 consists of 13 residues. The V segment lost 5 bases and the J segment 3 bases; nucleotides outside the gene matches: 4. CDR3 sequence (DNA): TGTGCCACCAGCCCCGGGACAGTCTACGAGCAGTACGTC. This sequence encodes CATSPGTVYEQYV.

V usage is TRBV6-1 and J usage is TRBJ2-2; 8 bases are shared with TRBD1. The CDR3 has 17 amino acids. Germline CDR1 MNHNS, CDR2 SASEGT. V shed 2 bases, J shed 4 bases, and the junction held 9 bases outside the gene matches. CDR3 sequence (DNA): TGTGCCAGCAGTGAAATCAGGGGGCGGTTTGGCACCGGGGAGCTGTTTTTT. It is translated as CASSEIRGRFGTGELFF.

The chain carries TRBV5-1 and TRBJ2-3; D uncertain. CDR3 length equals 14 residues. Trimming cost V 0 bases and J 5 bases, with 10 bases left between them. Per the germline V gene, CDR1 is SGHRS and CDR2 is YFSETQ. CDR3 residues: CASSLEGLGDTQYF. The CDR3 bases are TGCGCCAGCAGCTTGGAGGGTTTAGGAGATACGCAGTATTTT.

The chain has TRBV20-1 and TRBJ2-1, with 13 positions matching TRBD2. Looked up from germline, CDR1 is DFQATT and CDR2 is SNEGSKA (reference sequence). The CDR3 runs to 16 residues. V trimming: 5 bases; J trimming: 0 bases; junction bases outside the gene matches: 4. Written as DNA, the CDR3 is TGCAGTGCTCGGCGGACTAGCGGGAGCTCCTACAATGAGCAGTTCTTC. Translated, it gives CSARRTSGSSYNEQFF.

The chain uses TRBV7-2 and TRBJ2-1, with 11 bases aligning to TRBD2. This CDR3 contains 18 residues. The junction had 15 bases not matched to a gene; V was cut back by 3 bases and J by 8 bases. Looked up from germline, CDR1 is SGHTA and CDR2 is FQGNSA. CDR3: CASSLASGLAGGSDEQFF. The CDR3, as DNA: TGTGCCAGCAGCTTGGCGTCTGGGCTAGCGGGAGGTAGTGATGAGCAGTTCTTC.

This clonotype was counted a few times. The junction differs from germline at one of its ends, possibly a read error. The chain employs TRBV18 and TRBJ1-1, with TRBD1 as a possible D gene (5 bases). Germline V CDR1 and CDR2: KGHSH, LQKENI. The CDR3 spans 13 residues. CDR3 nucleotides: TGTGTCAGCTCACCAGGGACGAACACTGAAGCTTTCTTT. Residues: CVSSPGTNTEAFF.

This clonotype has just a few counts. The chain carries TRBV12-3 or TRBV12-4 and TRBJ1-5; 8 nucleotides match TRBD1. CDR3 length: 13 residues. V shed 6 bases, J shed 6 bases, and the junction held 4 bases outside the gene matches. CDR3 sequence reads: CASRSTGVQPQHF. In DNA, the CDR3 is TGTGCCAGCAGGTCGACAGGGGTTCAGCCCCAGCATTTT.

This clonotype was seen more than once but under ten times. The chain joins TRBV15 to TRBJ2-7; 7 bases are shared with TRBD1. The trim removed 5 bases at V and 2 bases at J, leaving 9 bases unmatched. The CDR3 has 15 amino acids. Germline V gene lookup returns CDR1 LNHNV and CDR2 YYDKDF (reference sequence). CDR3 nucleotide sequence: TGTGCCACCAGCCCCAGACAGGGAAGCCCCTACGAGCAGTACTTC. Translation gives CATSPRQGSPYEQYF.

This clonotype was counted many times. J is TRBJ1-3 and V is TRBV29-1; 9 bases match TRBD1. Trimming took 5 bases from V and 4 from J; bases not matched to a gene: 3. Germline values: CDR1 SQVTM, CDR2 ANQGSEA. CDR3 length: 13 residues. The CDR3 here is CSVRTGAGNTIYF. The CDR3 DNA is TGCAGCGTTCGGACAGGGGCCGGAAACACCATATATTTT. The variable domain in full, with the rest retrieved from reference TRBV29-1 and TRBJ1-3, is SAVISQKPSRDICQRGTSLTIQCQVDSQVTMMFWYRQQPGQSLTLIATANQGSEATYESGFVIDKFPISRPNLTFSTLTVSNMSPEDSSIYLCSVRTGAGNTIYFGEGSWLTVV.